This TCR beta chain was captured in a study of immune cell composition in non-small cell lung cancer (dated by TCRdb to 2015 to 2018). Background on the whole study: Histologic subtype was assigned using H&E plus p63, CK5, Napsin A and TTF-1 immunohistochemistry, mainly lung adenocarcinoma or squamous cell carcinoma. TCR-beta sequencing from Adaptive Biotechnologies was done on a few dozen paired sets of NSCLC tumour and non-adjacent lung specimens and on roughly 24 tumour-only specimens. In supplementary cohort #1, which comprised roughly 10 lung adenocarcinoma cases, paired tumour/lung TCR-beta sequencing was performed and TIL populations were generated so that tumour reactivity could be assessed. Several tumour specimens with TCR-beta data were rare histological subtypes and were excluded from the subtype comparisons. Overall study outcomes, separate from this receptor: Compared with lung adenocarcinoma tumours, lung squamous cell carcinoma showed significantly higher Top 10 clone scores and productive clonality. The reactivity cohort included only ten to eleven cases, and whether tumour-reactive clones share sequences with the dominant in vivo tumour-associated clones was not shown. Tumour-associated clones >0.5% were found in nearly half of NSCLC cases, namely in approximately 33% of adenocarcinomas versus about 73% of squamous carcinomas. Smoking pack-years did not significantly correlate with tumour TCR-beta clonality. Across 10 or so adenocarcinoma cases, the maximal tumour-associated clone frequency showed a strong correlation with TIL tumour reactivity, but overall clonality showed no such correlation.

A two-step multiplex PCR was used to amplify TCR-beta CDR3 regions from genomic DNA, and Illumina-compatible adaptors were added in the second step. TCR-beta immunosequencing was carried out on an Illumina platform through the commercial immunoSEQ service. On the authors' methods: Two measures summarised the repertoires: productive clonality, and Top 10 Clones, meaning the percentage of T-cell templates coming from the ten most frequent sequences. Productive clonality ranged from 0 to 1, with 1 indicating a monoclonal population. Tumour-associated clones were defined as sequences comprising at least 0.1% of tumour T-cell templates but absent from matched non-adjacent lung, identified via log10 scatter plots. Student's t-tests were used for two-group comparisons, ANOVA was used for stages, and linear regression was used for relationships, with analyses conducted in GraphPad Prism7 and R. The table comes from immuneACCESS by way of TCRdb, which keeps in-frame sequences with V and J called. Part of the clones is missing from these tables; in studies checked, under half for an unresolved V gene and the rest for unknown reasons. V, J and clone size are those of that table, while D and trimming were read from the DNA. Here the sample has several thousand clones; around 75% occur a single time. The top ten clones comprise about an eighth of the sample.

From frozen aliquots of unsorted single-cell suspensions, genomic DNA was isolated using the QIAamp DNA kit. The tumour samples consisted of surgically resected non-small cell lung cancer tissue. Tissues arrived within 2 hours of resection and were immediately processed into single-cell suspensions. Tissue was mechanically dissociated and enzymatically digested with DNase I, collagenase I and hyaluronidase for approximately 29 minutes at 37 °C, then filtered and RBC-lysed. This clone was observed once. Its target antigen remains unknown. One base away there is no much larger clone; base qualities are not given. Sequenced material: lung tumor tissue. The receptor comes from a human donor with non-small cell lung cancer.

The DNA is as follows: TGTGCCAGCAGCACAGGGTACTATGGCTACACCTTC. It is translated as CASSTGYYGYTF. Recombination joined TRBV28 with TRBJ1-2; the D segment could be TRBD1, given 6 matching bases. At the junction V is shortened by 6 bases and J by 3 bases, with 8 bases in between. The CDR3 has 12 amino acids, counting the end cysteine and phenylalanine. Left in the record is the CDR3 DNA by itself, 36 bases read in frame from the first base. Per the germline V gene, MDHEN is the CDR1 and SYDVKM is the CDR2.